The sample holds a few counts of the clone carrying this TCR beta chain. What it binds is not known. This record comes from a study of identifying expanded T cells in peripheral blood. Germline assignment: CDR1 SGHVS and CDR2 FQNEAQ. This CDR3 region has 16 residues. V lost 3 bases and J 7 bases, leaving 16 bases between the germline ends. Sequenced by immunoSEQ multiplex PCR; TCRdb stores in-frame clones only, minus some. Of under 120,000 clones listed, around 89% are singletons. Collection occurred without any documented infections or immune events in donors. Regarding the study as a whole: About 1.2 clones differed between technical replicates, versus roughly 17 and 20 over time. Variance in clone template counts between approximately two-week samples significantly increased with total template count across all healthy donors.

The chain couples TRBV7-8 to TRBJ1-6; a weak D match, TRBD1 (5 bases). The sample comprised blood. The TCR originated in a person aged 18 to 75 in good health. The CDR3 nucleotides are TGTGCCAGCAGCTTTGGCGTCGCACGGGGGAATTCACCCCTCCACTTT. Its protein product is CASSFGVARGNSPLHF.